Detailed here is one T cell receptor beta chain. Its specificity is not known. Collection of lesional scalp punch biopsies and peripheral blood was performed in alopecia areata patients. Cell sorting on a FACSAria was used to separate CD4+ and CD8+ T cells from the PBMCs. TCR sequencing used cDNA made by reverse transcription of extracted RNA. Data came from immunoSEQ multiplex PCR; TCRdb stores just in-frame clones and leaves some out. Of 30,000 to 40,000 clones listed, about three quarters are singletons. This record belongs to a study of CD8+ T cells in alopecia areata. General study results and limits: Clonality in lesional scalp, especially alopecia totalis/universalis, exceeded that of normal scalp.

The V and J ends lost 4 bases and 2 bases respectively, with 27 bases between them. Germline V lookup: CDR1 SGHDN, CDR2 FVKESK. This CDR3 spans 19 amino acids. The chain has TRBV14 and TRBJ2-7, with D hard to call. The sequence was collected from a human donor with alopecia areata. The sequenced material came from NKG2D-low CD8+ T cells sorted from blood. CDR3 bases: TGTGCCAGCAGCCCAGACCAAAAGTCCGTATGGGTAGGAGCCTACGAGCAGTACTTC. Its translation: CASSPDQKSVWVGAYEQYF.